This is a list of T cell receptor beta chains from one sample in a study of shared clonotypes between healthy human individuals. TCRdb keeps only in-frame clones here, not all; method: immunoSEQ multiplex PCR. The table records around 750,000 clones, 74% of them present only once. Sequencing was carried out using memory CD4+ T cells sorted from blood. These receptor sequences come from a woman in her twenties or thirties in good health. Both conserved end residues are part of each CDR3. A D gene is named only where the DNA matches it firmly. Size tells how often a clone was seen (once, few, many) or the class of an expanded clone, and some rows leave it out.

j_gene | v_gene | abundance | d_gene | CDR3aa | CDR3nt
TRBJ2-7 | TRBV10-1 | - | - | CASSESLGTKGLYF | TGCGCCAGCAGTGAGTCATTGGGGACAAAGGGACTGTACTTC
TRBJ1-2 | TRBV7-9 | - | TRBD1 | CASSLAGTGVSYGYTF | TGTGCCAGCAGCTTAGCTGGGACAGGGGTTAGCTATGGCTACACCTTC
TRBJ2-1 | TRBV2 | - | - | CASNGGFYNEQFF | TGTGCCAGCAACGGGGGATTTTACAATGAGCAGTTCTTC
TRBJ2-3 | TRBV27 | - | - | CASYRDTDTQYF | TGTGCCAGCTACAGGGACACAGATACGCAGTATTTT
TRBJ2-5 | TRBV11-2 | - | - | CASSTQNQETQYF | TGTGCCAGCAGCACACAGAACCAAGAGACCCAGTACTTC
TRBJ2-6 | TRBV2 | few | - | CASSVRRPSSGANVLTF | TGTGCCAGCAGTGTCAGACGGCCGTCCTCTGGGGCCAACGTCCTGACTTTC
TRBJ1-4 | TRBV19 | - | - | CASRRETFEKLFF | TGTGCCAGCCGGAGGGAAACGTTTGAAAAACTGTTTTTT
TRBJ2-2 | TRBV5-4 | - | - | CASSLAPGSRDTGELFF | TGTGCCAGCAGCTTGGCCCCAGGGAGCAGGGATACCGGGGAGCTGTTTTTT
TRBJ2-7 | TRBV4-2 | few | TRBD1 | CASSLQGSYEQYF | TGTGCCAGCAGCTTACAGGGGTCCTACGAGCAGTACTTC
TRBJ2-3 | TRBV2 | - | TRBD2 | CASSEWEGSGIKTDTQYF | TGTGCCAGCAGTGAATGGGAGGGGAGTGGGATCAAGACAGATACGCAGTATTTT
TRBJ2-2 | TRBV5-1 | - | - | CASSLGQPNGDGELFF | TGCGCCAGCAGCTTGGGTCAGCCCAACGGGGACGGGGAGCTGTTTTTT
TRBJ2-1 | TRBV28 | few | - | CASSPGLTNNEQFF | TGTGCCAGCAGTCCCGGACTAACCAACAATGAGCAGTTCTTC
TRBJ1-5 | TRBV4-1 | - | - | CASSQDDSWQPQHF | TGCGCCAGCAGCCAAGATGATTCCTGGCAGCCCCAGCATTTT
TRBJ2-7 | TRBV25-1 | - | - | CASTEQRGGYEQYF | TGTGCCAGCACCGAACAAAGGGGCGGCTACGAGCAGTACTTC
TRBJ1-4 | TRBV11-2 | - | - | CASSLGDTTNEKLFF | TGTGCCAGCAGCTTGGGTGACACAACTAATGAAAAACTGTTTTTT
TRBJ2-3 | TRBV12-5 | - | TRBD2 | CASGLVLSGTVDTQYF | TGTGCTAGTGGTTTGGTACTTAGCGGGACGGTGGATACGCAGTATTTT
TRBJ2-1 | TRBV6-1 | - | TRBD2 | CASSGGRAGRNEQFF | TGTGCCAGCAGTGGCGGGAGGGCCGGGCGCAATGAGCAGTTCTTC
TRBJ2-3 | TRBV7-9 | - | TRBD2 | CASSPRLATDTQYF | TGTGCCAGCAGCCCGCGACTAGCTACAGATACGCAGTATTTT
TRBJ2-5 | TRBV28 | - | TRBD2 | CASSTQRTSGETQYF | TGTGCCAGCAGCACCCAGCGGACTAGCGGAGAGACCCAGTACTTC
TRBJ2-7 | TRBV20-1 | - | - | CSARGNYEQYF | TGCAGTGCTAGGGGGAACTACGAGCAGTACTTC
TRBJ2-1 | TRBV27 | few | TRBD2 | CRGVAEYNEQFF | TGCCGGGGGGTAGCGGAGTACAATGAGCAGTTCTTC
TRBJ1-3 | TRBV27 | few | TRBD1 | CASSPPRQGTGNTIYF | TGTGCCAGCAGTCCCCCGCGACAGGGTACTGGAAACACCATATATTTT
TRBJ1-1 | TRBV7-2 | once | - | CASSPWGVYTEAFF | TGTGCCAGCAGCCCCTGGGGGGTGTACACTGAAGCTTTCTTT
TRBJ1-2 | TRBV7-2 | - | - | CASSPGVGYTF | TGTGCCAGCAGCCCCGGGGTCGGCTACACCTTC
TRBJ2-2 | TRBV7-9 | - | - | CASSLAERELFF | TGTGCCAGCAGCTTAGCGGAGCGGGAGCTGTTTTTT
TRBJ2-1 | TRBV9 | - | TRBD2 | CASSRRTSGSYEQFF | TGTGCCAGCAGCCGCCGGACTAGCGGGAGTTATGAGCAGTTCTTC
TRBJ1-1 | TRBV27 | once | - | CASSFRGQMNTEAFF | TGTGCCAGCAGTTTTAGGGGTCAGATGAACACTGAAGCTTTCTTT
TRBJ1-2 | TRBV6-5 | - | - | CASRTTGFRGYTF | TGTGCCAGCAGGACCACAGGCTTCAGGGGCTACACCTTC
TRBJ2-1 | TRBV29-1 | - | - | CSLKKRGGSYNEQFF | TGCAGCCTTAAAAAAAGGGGGGGCTCCTACAATGAGCAGTTCTTC
TRBJ2-5 | TRBV20-1 | - | - | CSATQETQYF | TGCAGTGCGACACAAGAGACCCAGTACTTC
TRBJ2-7 | TRBV2 | many | TRBD2 | CATTTPSGGKYEQYF | TGTGCCACAACTACTCCTAGCGGGGGAAAATACGAGCAGTACTTC
TRBJ2-1 | TRBV9 | - | TRBD1 | CASSVGQGKDEQFF | TGTGCCAGCAGCGTAGGACAGGGCAAGGATGAGCAGTTCTTC